Presented here are 9 T cell receptor beta chains from one specimen sequenced in a study of beta chain features in type 1 diabetes. Points from the study as a whole: Across all four CD4+ subsets, people with type 1 diabetes showed modestly shorter TCRB CDR3s.

The antigens these receptors bind are not known. Since all of the isolated RNA was reverse transcribed, expressed TCRB transcripts were what got sequenced. Measured with immunoSEQ multiplex PCR; TCRdb has only the in-frame clones, and not every one. The data show 140,000 to 150,000 clones, with about 13% seen just once and under 1.5% held by the top ten. Sequenced input: central memory CD4+ T cells from blood. The receptors here all came from a man aged 18 to 30 with type 1 diabetes.

This clone has only a few counts. V gene TRBV15 combines with J gene TRBJ1-1, with 8 bases that match TRBD1. Germline-derived CDR1 and CDR2 are LNHNV and YYDKDF (reference sequence). Trimming took 1 base from V and 1 from J; bases not matched to a gene: 2. The CDR3 has 15 amino acids. The CDR3 DNA is TGTGCCACCAGCAGAGTGGACAGGGAGAACACTGAAGCTTTCTTT. Translated: CATSRVDRENTEAFF.

This clone was observed a handful of times. J is TRBJ2-1 and V is TRBV28; tentatively, D is TRBD1 (5 bases). Germline V gene lookup returns CDR1 MDHEN and CDR2 SYDVKM. The CDR3 contains 14 residues. Trimming stripped 4 bases from V and 6 bases from J, with 13 bases between. The CDR3 DNA is TGTGCCAGCAGTTCCCCCAGGGCTCGCAATGAGCAGTTCTTC. Translated: CASSSPRARNEQFF.

A few counts support this clone. The chain is built from TRBV6-5 and TRBJ2-5; the match to TRBD2 covers 10 bases. The CDR3 covers 15 residues. Germline CDR1 and CDR2: MNHEY and SVGAGI. With V trimmed by 5 bases and J by 4 bases, 7 bases remained unmatched. For the CDR3, the DNA is TGTGCCAGCAGTCCTGGGACTAGCGACAGAGAGACCCAGTACTTC. Its protein is CASSPGTSDRETQYF.

The sample holds a few counts of this clone. The gene calls are TRBV5-6 and TRBJ2-2, with D perhaps matching TRBD1 or TRBD2 (5 bases each). The V end lost 4 bases, the J end lost 6 bases, and 13 bases lay between the germline ends. The CDR3 is 14 amino acids. Germline CDR1 is SGHDT and CDR2 is YYEEEE. The CDR3 bases are TGTGCCAGCAGCCCGGGACGCTTTGCCGGGGAGCTGTTTTTT. Translated, it gives CASSPGRFAGELFF.

This clone was counted between two and nine times. The chain couples TRBV7-2 to TRBJ1-4; D not certain. Germline V CDR1 and CDR2: SGHTA, FQGNSA. This CDR3 comprises 14 residues. The ends were cut back, 1 base at V and 7 bases at J, with 10 bases in the middle. The CDR3 nucleotides read TGTGCCAGCAGCTTAGGTTGGGCCGTTGAAAAACTGTTTTTT. Translating it yields CASSLGWAVEKLFF.

J is TRBJ1-4 and V is TRBV30; D is perhaps TRBD1 (5 bases). CDR1 and CDR2 (germline): GTSNPN, SVGIG (reference sequence). V was shortened by 3 bases and J by 0 bases, with 14 bases between the two germline ends. The CDR3 spans 16 residues. Here the CDR3 reads CAWSRGTAATNEKLFF. CDR3 nucleotides: TGTGCCTGGAGCCGCGGGACCGCGGCAACTAATGAAAAACTGTTTTTT.

As regards this clone: A far more abundant clone sits one base away, making this likely a read error. The chain combines TRBV30 with TRBJ2-1, with 8 bases identical to TRBD2. The CDR3 contains 15 residues. Germline CDR1 reads GTSNPN; CDR2 reads SVGIG (reference sequence). Trimming removed 5 bases from V and 9 bases from J; junction bases left unmatched: 15. In nucleotides, the CDR3 is TGTGCCTGGGGATCCGGGACTAGATTTTGGACTGAGCAGTTCTTC. Its translation: CAWGSGTRFWTEQFF. The full variable domain, rest sourced from reference TRBV30 and TRBJ2-1, is SQTIHQWPATLVQPVGSPLSLECTVEGTSNPNLYWYRQAAGRGLQLLFYSVGIGQISSEVPQNLSASRPQDRQFILSSKKLLLSDSGFYLCAWGSGTRFWTEQFFGPGTRLTVL.

The table lists this clone with a few counts. V is TRBV6-4 and J is TRBJ1-2; a weak D match, TRBD1 (6 bases). This CDR3 is built from 16 residues. The germline V gene encodes CDR1 MRHNA and CDR2 SNTAGT. V lost 5 bases and J lost 6, with 22 bases in between. The CDR3 region has the DNA TGTGCCAGCAGTTCGTCAGCTTTCGGGGGGCCCGATGGCTACACCTTC. As protein: CASSSSAFGGPDGYTF.

The rearrangement links TRBV7-2 to TRBJ2-7; 10 nucleotides agree with TRBD1. Germline V lookup: CDR1 SGHTA, CDR2 FQGNSA. Trimming took 5 bases from V and 7 from J; bases not matched to a gene: 17. The CDR3 extends over 17 amino acids. CDR3 in DNA: TGTGCCAGCAGCCCTAGTCCTTGGGACAGGGGACAGGGAGAGCAGTACTTC. As protein: CASSPSPWDRGQGEQYF. Full variable domain (rest looked up from reference TRBV7-2 and TRBJ2-7): GAGVSQSPSNKVTEKGKDVELRCDPISGHTALYWYRQSLGQGLEFLIYFQGNSAPDKSGLPSDRFSAERTGGSVSTLTIQRTQQEDSAVYLCASSPSPWDRGQGEQYFGPGTRLTVT.